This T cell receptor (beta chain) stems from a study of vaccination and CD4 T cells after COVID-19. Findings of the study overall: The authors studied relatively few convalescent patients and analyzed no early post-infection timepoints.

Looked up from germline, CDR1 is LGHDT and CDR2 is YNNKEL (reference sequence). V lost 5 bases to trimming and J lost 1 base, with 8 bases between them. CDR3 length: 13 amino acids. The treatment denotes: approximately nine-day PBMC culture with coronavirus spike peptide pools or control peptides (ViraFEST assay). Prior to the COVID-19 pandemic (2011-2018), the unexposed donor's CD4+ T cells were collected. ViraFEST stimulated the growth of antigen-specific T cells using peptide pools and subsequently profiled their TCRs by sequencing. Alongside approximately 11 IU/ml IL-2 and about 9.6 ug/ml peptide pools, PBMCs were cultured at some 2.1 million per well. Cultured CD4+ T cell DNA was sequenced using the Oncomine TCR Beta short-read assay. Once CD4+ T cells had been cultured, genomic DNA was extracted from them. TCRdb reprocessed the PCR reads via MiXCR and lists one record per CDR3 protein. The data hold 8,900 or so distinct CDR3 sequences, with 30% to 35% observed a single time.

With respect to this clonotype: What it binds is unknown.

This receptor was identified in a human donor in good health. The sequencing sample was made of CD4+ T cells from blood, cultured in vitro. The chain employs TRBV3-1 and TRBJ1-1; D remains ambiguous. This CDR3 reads CASSVRRNTEAFF. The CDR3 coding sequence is TGTGCCAGCAGCGTCAGGAGGAACACTGAAGCTTTCTTT.